This entry lists 7 T cell receptor beta chains sequenced from one sample in a study of blood T cell repertoires in COVID-19. Assay used: immunoSEQ multiplex PCR; TCRdb lists only in-frame clones, some missing. Among about 170,000 clones, just under 85% were seen once, and the ten largest hold roughly 2.5%. The specimen sequenced was peripheral blood. Receptors were obtained from a woman older than 75 with COVID-19, enrolled during active disease.

This chain uses TRBV30 with TRBJ1-1, with TRBD1 matching 8 bases. Germline V CDR1 and CDR2: GTSNPN, SVGIG (reference sequence). V trimming: 5 bases; J trimming: 6 bases; junction bases outside the gene matches: 11. The CDR3 loop spans 14 amino acids. This CDR3 is CAWRQGLVSAEAFF. The CDR3 bases are TGTGCCTGGCGACAGGGGCTCGTGAGCGCTGAAGCTTTCTTT.

The rearrangement joins TRBV6-6 to TRBJ1-1, with TRBD1 matching over 7 bases. CDR1 and CDR2 from the germline V gene are MNHNY and SVGAGI (reference sequence). CDR3 size: 15 residues. V was pared by 5 bases and J by 1 base, with 7 bases of the junction left unmatched. CDR3 sequence: CASSDYRGKNTEAFF. The CDR3 DNA is TGTGCCAGCAGTGATTACAGGGGAAAGAACACTGAAGCTTTCTTT.

The chain joins TRBV19 to TRBJ2-5; 10 bases line up with TRBD2. The CDR3 is 17 amino acids. Germline CDR1 reads LNHDA; CDR2 reads SQIVND (reference sequence). Unmatched junction bases numbered 12, after V lost 7 bases and J lost 1 base. The CDR3 region is CASMSSGRRGLQETQYF. The CDR3 nucleotides read TGTGCCAGTATGAGTAGCGGGAGGAGGGGGCTCCAAGAGACCCAGTACTTC.

The J gene is TRBJ1-2, the V gene TRBV7-8; D remains unclear. V lost 0 bases and J 7 bases, leaving 12 bases between the germline ends. The germline V gene encodes CDR1 SGHVS and CDR2 FQNEAQ. The CDR3 sequence is 14 residues long. In DNA, the CDR3 is TGTGCCAGCAGCTTAGCCGTGTCTGGCTCTGGCTACACCTTC. It encodes CASSLAVSGSGYTF.

J is TRBJ2-3 and V is TRBV9; the D gene is possibly TRBD2 (6 bases). V shed 4 bases and J shed 6 bases, with 21 bases lying between them. The CDR3 loop spans 16 amino acids. Germline CDR1 and CDR2: SGDLS and YYNGEE. CDR3 DNA sequence: TGTGCCAGCAGCCCACTCCCCGCGGGGCCGGTGGATACGCAGTATTTT. Protein: CASSPLPAGPVDTQYF. The full variable domain, rest sourced from reference TRBV9 and TRBJ2-3, is DSGVTQTPKHLITATGQRVTLRCSPRSGDLSVYWYQQSLDQGLQFLIQYYNGEERAKGNILERFSAQQFPDLHSELNLSSLELGDSALYFCASSPLPAGPVDTQYFGPGTRLTVL.

This chain links TRBV25-1 with TRBJ1-2, with 7 nucleotides matching TRBD1. Germline loops: CDR1 MGHDK, CDR2 SYGVNS. This CDR3 contains 14 residues. V was clipped by 3 bases and J by 5 bases; unmatched bases: 6. The CDR3 bases are TGTGCCAGCAGTGATTCAGGGGGGAGATATGGCTACACCTTC. Its translation is CASSDSGGRYGYTF.

As regards this clone: The sample contains more than one DNA sequence encoding this CDR3. CDR3 protein: CATRWGVNQPQHF. The DNA for the CDR3 is TGTGCCACCCGGTGGGGGGTCAATCAGCCCCAGCATTTT. This chain joins TRBV19 and TRBJ1-5; tentative D call: TRBD1 (5 bases). Trimming cost V 10 bases and J 3 bases, with 13 bases left between them. This CDR3 comprises 13 residues. Germline V gene lookup returns CDR1 LNHDA and CDR2 SQIVND (reference sequence).